Given below is one T cell receptor beta chain in context. Sequencing used immunoSEQ multiplex PCR; TCRdb keeps in-frame clones, though not all of them. Among more than 550,000 clones listed, about 90% were seen once. This CDR3 contains 22 residues. V lost 1 base, J lost 0 bases, and 16 bases stayed unmatched. CDR1 is KGHSH, CDR2 LQKENI, per germline. This sample was taken from a study of shared T cell receptors in the human thymus. These data were likewise used in another study, on human thymus T cells.

V and J are TRBV18 and TRBJ2-4; 12 positions agree with TRBD2. Material for sequencing was thymocytes. The sequence came from a boy younger than two with a congenital heart defect. CDR3 DNA sequence: TGTGCCAGCTCACCACAGACTAGCGGGGGTCCCTACCCTGAAATAGCCAAAAACATTCAGTACTTC. Its translation: CASSPQTSGGPYPEIAKNIQYF.